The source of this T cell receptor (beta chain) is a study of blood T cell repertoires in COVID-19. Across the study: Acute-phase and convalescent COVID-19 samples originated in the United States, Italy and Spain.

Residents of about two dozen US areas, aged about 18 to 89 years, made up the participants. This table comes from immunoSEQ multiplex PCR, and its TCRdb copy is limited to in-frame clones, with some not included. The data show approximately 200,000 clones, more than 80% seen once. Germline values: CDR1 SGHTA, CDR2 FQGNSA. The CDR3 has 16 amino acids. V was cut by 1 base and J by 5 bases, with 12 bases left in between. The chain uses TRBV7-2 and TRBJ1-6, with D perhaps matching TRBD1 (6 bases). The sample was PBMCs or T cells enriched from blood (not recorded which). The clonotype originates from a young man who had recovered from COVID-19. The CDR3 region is CASSLEGGGNNSPLHF. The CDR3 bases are TGTGCCAGCAGCTTAGAGGGAGGGGGGAATAATTCACCCCTCCACTTT.